The entry that follows covers one T cell receptor (beta chain) sequence. Which antigen it targets is not known. There are no base qualities to consult, and no much larger clone falls within one base. The library was generated by the immunoSEQ multiplex PCR assay. A mixture of 60 forward primers for TCR Vbeta segments and 13 reverse primers for TCR Jbeta segments was used in the multiplex PCR. The CDR3 region of rearranged TCR beta genes was amplified from genomic DNA by a multiplex PCR assay. The amplified TCR beta libraries were sequenced on the Illumina HiSeq System as 87-base-pair reads. In the authors' own workflow: In a later analysis, 70 million to 95 million unique TCR beta chains were counted across the roughly 670 repertoires, and roughly 11 million of these chains were shared by at least two donors. A nearest-neighbor algorithm error-corrected the raw reads and collapsed the reads into unique sequences, merging closely related sequences to remove PCR and sequencing errors. CDR3 sequences were aligned to IMGT reference sequences to assign V, D and J gene segments. For a sequence to be retained, at least a six-nucleotide match to both a V gene segment and a J gene segment was required. Rearrangements were classified as productive when the CDR3 lacked stop codons and remained in frame with V and J, and all other rearrangements were classified as non-productive. CDR3 was defined by IMGT convention, running from the second conserved V-encoded cysteine to the conserved J-encoded phenylalanine. The earlier analysis of 587 of the donors excluded any sequence lacking an unambiguous match to a single V gene segment. In an earlier analysis of 500 to 750 of the donors, V segments were called functional above 56.7% productive rearrangements and were called segregating when the between-donor standard deviation exceeded 5%. A statistical classification framework was built to diagnose cytomegalovirus status from the catalog of TCR beta chain sequences. A later analysis assigned V and J genes by comparing TCR nucleotide sequences with IMGT/GENE-DB human TR gene sequences. In a later analysis, CDR3 sequences and most-parsimonious VDJ recombination scenarios were assigned using the TCRdist pipeline. A later analysis defined each TCR beta chain by its CDR3 amino acid sequence plus V-gene family, and excluded reads lacking a unique V-gene family. As a way to deal with suspected cross-contamination and a sequencing artifact, a later analysis dropped nearly 600 nucleotide sequences that were highly shared and had low generation probability. In a later analysis, a clonal expansion index for each public chain was calculated from normalized within-repertoire ranks of inferred template counts. A later analysis computed generation probabilities with a VDJ recombination model fitted to out-of-frame rearrangements, and checked the results against IGoR. Hypergeometric tests were used in a later analysis to score TCR-TCR, TCR-HLA and TCR-CMV co-occurrence, with a repertoire-size bias correction applied to the TCR pairs. A later analysis estimated false discovery rates by permuting HLA or CMV assignments 20 times. In a later analysis, co-occurring TCRs were grouped using DBSCAN, and TCRdist sequence similarity was added for clustering within HLA-allele-positive subsets. Repertoires with fewer than 30,000 or more than 120,000 public chains, plus five repertoires with anomalous nucleotide sharing, were excluded from co-occurrence clustering. Held by TCRdb, this immuneACCESS table contains in-frame sequences only and omits some clones. Under half of the omission traces to an unresolved V gene where checked; the cause of the rest is unknown. Clone size and V and J calls were adopted from that table, with D and trimming inferred from the DNA. The sample table records approximately 150,000 clones; roughly two thirds of these occur just once. The top ten constitute 2.8% of the sample.

The CDR3, cysteine through phenylalanine, is 17 amino acids long. Of the read, only the CDR3 DNA is kept; its 51 bases are in frame from base 1. Unmatched junction bases come to 6, with V trimmed by 3 bases and J by 2 bases. CDR1 KGHSH and CDR2 LQKENI are derived from the germline V gene. The sample originates from a study of cytomegalovirus exposure and HLA in healthy donors (dated by TCRdb to the late 2010s). Describing the broader study: An earlier analysis of about 560 of the donors reported under 300 Gb of sequence data and 117 million unique TCR beta sequences obtained from about 180 million T cells. An early release that covered some 630 HLA-typed donors contained about 290 gigabases of sequencing data and 80 million or so unique TCR sequences. Among the approximately 420 genotyped donors, roughly 80% belonged to the genetic ancestry cluster associated with self-reported Caucasian donors. The study aimed to test whether signatures of past pathogen exposure could be identified by cataloging public T cell receptors. Both class I and class II loci were covered by HLA typing, at four-digit resolution. In the later analysis, no new phenotypic data were used to find candidate immune exposures; instead, reliance was placed on TCR beta sequences and their occurrence across donors. Several DR-DQ haplotypes were handled as single units for association and clustering because linkage in the cohort was strong. Using immunosequencing, the study profiled T cell repertoires from 550 to 750 subjects and related those repertoires to cytomegalovirus serostatus. The study combined high-throughput TCR immunosequencing, statistical association of individual TCRs with disease status, and machine learning to predict cytomegalovirus infection status. Besides the first cohort of roughly 700 subjects, a separate validation cohort made up of 120 different subjects was used. Typing coverage differed by locus: A, B, C, DRB1 and DQB1 were typed in about 629-640 donors, DQA1 in about 510, DPA1 in nearly 610, and DPB1 in roughly 470. All discovery cohort repertoires had been generated using a single sequencing platform. In a later analysis, previously published TCR beta repertoires from hundreds of donors were re-analyzed and high-resolution HLA genotyping was added so that TCR occurrence patterns could be studied. An earlier analysis of approximately 640 of the donors applied high-throughput TCR beta sequencing to assess whether each TCR beta V gene segment acted as functional or pseudogenic. Donor age, sex, ethnicity and CMV serostatus were collected together with the repertoire data. In a later genetic analysis, genome-wide SNP genotypes for about 55% of the roughly 700 donors were used, and that subset was treated as a discovery cohort. On average, around 240,000 unique TCR beta nucleotide sequences were sequenced per donor among 350 to 400 genotyped donors of the cohort, with 15% to 20% of those sequences being non-productive. Broader findings and caveats from the paper: In a later analysis, several top co-occurrence clusters were reported to appear linked to parvovirus B19, influenza, CMV and Epstein-Barr virus. Because the 87-base-pair reads could not distinguish some IMGT-functional V segments, including TRBV6-2 and TRBV6-3, those segments were excluded. Three of the identified cytomegalovirus-associated TCR beta chains were confirmed in vitro to be specific for cytomegalovirus antigens. In a later genetic analysis, a missense DCLRE1C variant was associated with V-gene and J-gene trimming of TCR beta chains, and the association was replicated in an independent cohort. The sequencing pipeline was judged likely to have produced a cluster of highly shared sequence variants as a technical artifact. According to a later analysis, most CMV-associated TCR beta chains appeared to be HLA-restricted, and the HLA associations seemed to be driven largely by CMV exposure. Because HLA typing was unavailable for some donors at each locus, only the typed subset was used in association tests. In this cohort, only TCR beta chains were sequenced, and detectable features were limited by the absence of alpha or paired-chain data. Roughly uniform sequencing depth across donors was assumed in presence/absence analyses, although this assumption may not hold. A further reported finding was that TCR beta sequences accurately predicted the HLA-A and HLA-B alleles for most subjects in the first cohort. It was suggested by the authors that the approach could potentially be generalized to other disease states and immunological phenotypes. In a later analysis, HLA-associated TCR beta chains showed more clonal expansion and lower generation probabilities than non-associated chains that were equally common. Linkage disequilibrium might explain the correlated functional status among segregating V segments, but an unknown experimental factor could not be ruled out. The classifier was reported to diagnose cytomegalovirus status with high specificity and sensitivity in both the original cohort and the validation cohort. In a later analysis, around 17,000 TCR beta sequences were associated with specific HLA alleles at a false discovery rate of 0.05. Broadly in line with IMGT annotations, most TCR beta V segments showed up in productive rearrangements about 87% or about 30% of the time in an earlier analysis of a few hundred of the donors. In the study, some 160 TCR beta chains were listed as associated with cytomegalovirus. The only immune exposure information available for the cohort was CMV serostatus. According to a later genetic analysis, donors in an Asian-associated ancestry cluster had fewer N-insertions in productive TCRs than the approximately 670-donor mean. Most TCR sequences were observed very rarely across donors, whereas some public TCRs were present in many individuals. Assigning TCR associations to individual alleles was difficult when HLA alleles, especially DR and DQ, strongly co-occurred. According to a later analysis, TCR association rates differed among HLA loci, with DRB1 alleles showing the most associated TCRs and HLA-C alleles showing the fewest. Approximately 18 rarely observed V segments, including chromosome 9 orphons, were excluded from the earlier analysis of just under 600 of the donors because counts were too low.

The cohort consisted of fewer than 700 healthy bone marrow donors. At the time of sampling, every cohort member was nominally healthy, though immune exposures that went unrecorded were likely present. The donor was CMV seronegative and was included in the group of approximately 350 seronegative cohort members. Every donor gave a peripheral blood sample, and the peripheral blood mononuclear cells from that sample were used for TCR beta sequencing. Genomic DNA extraction from the blood cell samples was performed with the Qiagen DNeasy Blood Extraction Kit. Here the chain combines TRBV18 and TRBJ2-7; 14 middle bases align to TRBD2. The sequenced material came from PBMCs. This TCR came from a woman younger than 45 in good health and CMV-seronegative. The DNA reads TGTGCCAGCTCACCGACCGAGACTAGCGGGGGGGCCTACGAGCAGTACTTC. The encoded protein is CASSPTETSGGAYEQYF.